The source of this TCR beta chain is a study of shared clonotypes between healthy human individuals. Remarks on this clone: Antigen specificity is unknown. Additional DNA sequences in this sample encode the identical CDR3.

General study findings and limits: Naive CD4 clonotype sharing across several donors was roughly 5%. An anticipated effect of sequencing depth on clonotype sharing among donors was recognized.

Data came from immunoSEQ multiplex PCR; TCRdb stores just in-frame clones and leaves some out. The sample yields some 2,000,000 clones, 85% to 95% seen once. What was sequenced was naive CD4+ T cells sorted from blood. The subset was: CD45RA+ positively selected. This clonotype originated in a man between 18 and 29 years old in good health.

The CDR3, as DNA: TGTGCCACCAGCAGAGATCCGGGGACCTACGAGCAGTACTTC. As protein: CATSRDPGTYEQYF. The V gene is TRBV15, the J gene TRBJ2-7; D may be TRBD2 (5 bases). The germline gives CDR1 LNHNV, CDR2 YYDKDF (reference sequence). This CDR3 is built from 14 residues. The V end lost 0 bases, the J end lost 2 bases, and 8 bases lay between the germline ends.